The 6 T cell receptor beta chains below come from one sample, sequenced in a study of blood T cells in healthy people across ages. A J-beta primer mix and a sample-barcoded 5' primer were used in a second PCR of about 7 to 12 cycles. Via MiXCR, TCRdb re-called the 5' RACE reads, giving one row per CDR3 protein. The repertoire holds 580,000 or so distinct CDR3 sequences, with around half as singletons. The sample consisted of blood. These receptors were obtained from a man aged 80 or over in good health.

This clonotype was seen at least ten times. The chain joins TRBV10-3 to TRBJ2-1, with 11 positions matching TRBD1. The germline gives CDR1 ENHRY, CDR2 SYGVKD. The V and J ends lost 6 bases and 8 bases, in that order; junction bases with no gene match: 6. The CDR3 has 14 amino acids. The CDR3 region is CAISPGQGGYEQFF. CDR3 nucleotides: TGTGCCATCAGCCCGGGACAGGGGGGGTATGAGCAGTTCTTC.

This clonotype came up a few times. The chain joins TRBV20-1 to TRBJ2-4, with D maybe TRBD1 (7 bases). CDR1 is DFQATT, CDR2 SNEGSKA, per germline (reference sequence). The ends were cut back, 7 bases at V and 7 bases at J, with 20 bases in the middle. The length of the CDR3 is 14 residues. The DNA for the CDR3 is TGCAGTGTTACCCAGGGGGGTGCCAGGAACATTCAGTACTTC. Amino acids: CSVTQGGARNIQYF.

In DNA form, the CDR3 reads TGCAGCGTCGTGAAAAACACAGTAGATACGCAGTATTTT. It encodes CSVVKNTVDTQYF. The rearrangement joins TRBV29-1 to TRBJ2-3, with unresolved D. The germline V gene has CDR1 SQVTM and CDR2 ANQGSEA. V gave up 6 bases and J gave up 5 bases, with 15 bases separating them. CDR3 length: 13 amino acids.

V gene TRBV29-1 combines with J gene TRBJ1-4, with a possible D match to TRBD1 (5 bases). The CDR3 is made up of 14 amino acids. Looked up from germline, CDR1 is SQVTM and CDR2 is ANQGSEA. The V end was cut by 1 base, the J end by 7 bases, with 13 bases between. This CDR3 reads CSVEGTAQGEKLFF. In nucleotides, the CDR3 is TGCAGCGTTGAAGGGACCGCGCAGGGTGAAAAACTGTTTTTT.

The chain couples TRBV5-1 to TRBJ2-7; D is unresolved. The CDR3 has 16 residues. V was shortened by 7 bases and J by 0 bases, with 20 bases between the two germline ends. CDR1 and CDR2 (germline): SGHRS, YFSETQ. In DNA form, the CDR3 reads TGCGCCAGCGGGATGGGTGCGCCAGACAACTCCTACGAGCAGTACTTC. Its protein is CASGMGAPDNSYEQYF.

The chain combines TRBV29-1 with TRBJ1-4, with D hard to call. This CDR3 is 11 amino acids long. Trimming stripped 2 bases from V and 8 bases from J, with 6 bases between. Germline V gives CDR1 SQVTM, CDR2 ANQGSEA. CDR3 bases: TGCAGCGTTGAAAAAGGCGAAAAACTGTTTTTT. Amino acid sequence: CSVEKGEKLFF.